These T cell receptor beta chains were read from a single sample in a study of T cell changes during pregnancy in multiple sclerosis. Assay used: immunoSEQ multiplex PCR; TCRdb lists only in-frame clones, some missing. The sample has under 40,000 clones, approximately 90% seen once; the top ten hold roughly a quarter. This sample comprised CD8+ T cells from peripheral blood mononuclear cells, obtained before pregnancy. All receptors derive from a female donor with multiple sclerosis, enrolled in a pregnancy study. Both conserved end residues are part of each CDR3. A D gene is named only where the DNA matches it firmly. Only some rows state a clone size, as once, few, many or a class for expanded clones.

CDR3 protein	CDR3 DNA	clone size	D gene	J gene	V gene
CASSLPAEAGNTIYF	TGTGCCAGCAGCTTACCCGCTGAGGCTGGAAACACCATATATTTT	.	.	TRBJ1-3	TRBV7-9
CASSHPVGGISDQPQHF	TGTGCCAGCAGCCATCCCGTGGGGGGGATCTCGGATCAGCCCCAGCATTTT	.	.	TRBJ1-5	TRBV7-8
CAWSVGGLNLRELFF	TGTGCCTGGAGTGTTGGGGGGTTGAATCTTCGGGAACTGTTTTTT	.	.	TRBJ1-4	TRBV30
CASSLLGGGWEQFF	TGTGCCAGCAGTTTACTCGGTGGGGGCTGGGAGCAGTTCTTC	once	.	TRBJ2-1	TRBV27
CASNSYNEQFF	TGTGCCAGCAACTCGTACAATGAGCAGTTCTTC	.	.	TRBJ2-1	TRBV11-2
CASTTPQGGQRGYTF	TGTGCCAGCACTACTCCTCAGGGGGGTCAGAGGGGCTACACCTTC	.	TRBD1	TRBJ1-2	TRBV2
CASSHGKAATYEQYF	TGTGCCAGCTCACACGGGAAGGCGGCCACCTACGAGCAGTACTTC	.	.	TRBJ2-7	TRBV18
CASSPFDSSEQYF	TGTGCCAGCTCACCCTTCGACAGCTCCGAGCAGTACTTC	.	.	TRBJ2-7	TRBV18
CATRRGNEQFF	TGTGCCACCCGAAGGGGCAATGAGCAGTTCTTC	.	.	TRBJ2-1	TRBV2
CAIGPDRVKNTGELFF	TGTGCCATCGGTCCGGACAGGGTGAAGAACACCGGGGAGCTGTTTTTT	.	TRBD1	TRBJ2-2	TRBV10-3
CASSLGRQPYVRSSGYTF	TGTGCCAGCAGCTTAGGGCGACAGCCCTATGTTAGGAGTTCGGGCTACACCTTC	once	.	TRBJ1-2	TRBV13
CASSSGGAKNIQYF	TGTGCCAGCTCCTCGGGGGGCGCCAAAAACATTCAGTACTTC	.	.	TRBJ2-4	TRBV27
CASSLKRESGETQYF	TGTGCCAGCAGCTTGAAGCGGGAGTCGGGAGAGACCCAGTACTTC	.	TRBD2	TRBJ2-5	TRBV5-4
CASSHRDRGGPEAFF	TGTGCCAGCAGCCACCGGGACAGGGGGGGCCCTGAAGCTTTCTTT	few	TRBD1	TRBJ1-1	TRBV7-9
CASSSRRSGTGLGNEQFF	TGTGCCAGCAGTTCCAGACGTAGCGGGACTGGGTTGGGGAATGAGCAGTTCTTC	few	TRBD2	TRBJ2-1	TRBV28
CASSVALEGNTEAFF	TGTGCCAGCAGCGTAGCTCTCGAGGGAAACACTGAAGCTTTCTTT	.	.	TRBJ1-1	TRBV9
CASTPRGRPRAFF	TGTGCCAGCACCCCCCGGGGGAGGCCTCGGGCTTTCTTT	.	.	TRBJ1-1	TRBV6-5
CASSSRLAGDGYNEQFF	TGTGCCAGCAGTTCCCGACTAGCGGGAGATGGTTACAATGAGCAGTTCTTC	.	TRBD2	TRBJ2-1	TRBV28
CASSANTGEQYF	TGTGCCAGCAGTGCGAATACAGGGGAGCAGTACTTC	.	.	TRBJ2-7	TRBV27
CASSRAGRRYNEQFF	TGTGCCAGCAGCCGAGCGGGGCGTCGATACAATGAGCAGTTCTTC	.	TRBD2	TRBJ2-1	TRBV27
CASGRTSADDNEQFF	TGTGCCAGCGGTCGAACTAGCGCAGACGACAATGAGCAGTTCTTC	.	TRBD2	TRBJ2-1	TRBV5-4
CASSLVGTSIYF	TGTGCCAGCAGTTTAGTTGGGACTTCCATATATTTT	.	.	TRBJ1-3	TRBV28
CAIRTYDPAPRDYGYTF	TGTGCCATAAGAACTTACGATCCGGCTCCCAGGGACTATGGCTACACCTTC	.	.	TRBJ1-2	TRBV10-3
CASSLAGQVRMLYTEAFF	TGCGCCAGCAGCTTGGCCGGACAGGTGCGGATGCTATACACTGAAGCTTTCTTT	.	TRBD1	TRBJ1-1	TRBV5-1
CASSQDRAYEQYF	TGCGCCAGCAGCCAAGACAGGGCCTACGAGCAGTACTTC	once	.	TRBJ2-7	TRBV4-1
CASSLSPQQDYEQYF	TGTGCCAGCAGCTTGTCCCCCCAACAGGACTACGAGCAGTACTTC	.	.	TRBJ2-7	TRBV5-5
CASSRDRASEQYF	TGTGCCAGCAGTCGGGACAGGGCAAGCGAGCAGTACTTC	once	TRBD1	TRBJ2-7	TRBV28
CASSVVRLAHTGELFF	TGTGCCAGCAGCGTAGTTAGACTAGCGCACACCGGGGAGCTGTTTTTT	once	TRBD2	TRBJ2-2	TRBV9